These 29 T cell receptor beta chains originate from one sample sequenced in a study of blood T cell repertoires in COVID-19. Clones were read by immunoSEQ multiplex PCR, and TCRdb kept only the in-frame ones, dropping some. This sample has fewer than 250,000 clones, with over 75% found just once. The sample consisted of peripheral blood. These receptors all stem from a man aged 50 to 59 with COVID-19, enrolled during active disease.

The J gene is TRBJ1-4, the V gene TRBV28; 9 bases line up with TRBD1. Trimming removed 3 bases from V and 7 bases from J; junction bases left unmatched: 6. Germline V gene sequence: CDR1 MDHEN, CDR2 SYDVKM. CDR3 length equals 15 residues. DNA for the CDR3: TGTGCCAGCAGTTTCCAGGACAGGGGAGGTGAAAAACTGTTTTTT. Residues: CASSFQDRGGEKLFF. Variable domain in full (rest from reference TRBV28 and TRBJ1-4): DVKVTQSSRYLVKRTGEKVFLECVQDMDHENMFWYRQDPGLGLRLIYFSYDVKMKEKGDIPEGYSVSREKKERFSLILESASTNQTSMYLCASSFQDRGGEKLFFGSGTQLSVL.

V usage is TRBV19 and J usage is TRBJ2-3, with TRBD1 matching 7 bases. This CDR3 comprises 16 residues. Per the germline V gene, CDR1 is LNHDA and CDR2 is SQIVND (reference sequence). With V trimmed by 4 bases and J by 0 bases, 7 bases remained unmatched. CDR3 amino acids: CASSKDTRGSTDTQYF. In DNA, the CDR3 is TGTGCCAGTAGTAAAGACACCAGGGGGAGCACAGATACGCAGTATTTT.

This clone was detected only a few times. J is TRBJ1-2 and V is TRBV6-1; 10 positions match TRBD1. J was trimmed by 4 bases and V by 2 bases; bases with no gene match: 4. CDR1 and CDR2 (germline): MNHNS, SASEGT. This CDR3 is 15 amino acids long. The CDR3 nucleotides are TGTGCCAGCAGTGAATTGGGGACAGGGGTCTATGGCTACACCTTC. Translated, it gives CASSELGTGVYGYTF.

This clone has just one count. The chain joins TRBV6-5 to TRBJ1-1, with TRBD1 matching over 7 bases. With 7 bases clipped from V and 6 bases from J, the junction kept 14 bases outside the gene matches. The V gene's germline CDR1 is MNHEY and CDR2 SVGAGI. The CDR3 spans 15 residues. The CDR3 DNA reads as TGTGCCAGCAAAACTGGGTGGGACAGATATTCTGAAGCTTTCTTT. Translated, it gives CASKTGWDRYSEAFF.

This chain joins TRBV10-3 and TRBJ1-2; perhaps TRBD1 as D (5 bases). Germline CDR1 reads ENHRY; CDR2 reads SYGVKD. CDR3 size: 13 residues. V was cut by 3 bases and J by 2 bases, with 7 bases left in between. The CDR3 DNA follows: TGTGCCATCAGTGAAGACAGAAACTATGGCTACACCTTC. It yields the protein CAISEDRNYGYTF.

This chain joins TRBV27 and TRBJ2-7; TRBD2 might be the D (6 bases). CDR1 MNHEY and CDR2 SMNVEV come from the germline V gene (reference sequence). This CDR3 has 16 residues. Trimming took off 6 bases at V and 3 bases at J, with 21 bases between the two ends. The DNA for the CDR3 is TGTGCCAGCAGACTAGCCGCCCACAGGCCGATCTACGAGCAGTACTTC. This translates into CASRLAAHRPIYEQYF.

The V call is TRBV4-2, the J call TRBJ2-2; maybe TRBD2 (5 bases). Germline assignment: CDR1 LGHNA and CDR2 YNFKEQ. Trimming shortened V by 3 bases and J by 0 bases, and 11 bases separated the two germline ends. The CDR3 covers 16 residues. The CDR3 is CASSHDWTPNTGELFF. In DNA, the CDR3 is TGTGCCAGCAGCCATGATTGGACTCCGAACACCGGGGAGCTGTTTTTT.

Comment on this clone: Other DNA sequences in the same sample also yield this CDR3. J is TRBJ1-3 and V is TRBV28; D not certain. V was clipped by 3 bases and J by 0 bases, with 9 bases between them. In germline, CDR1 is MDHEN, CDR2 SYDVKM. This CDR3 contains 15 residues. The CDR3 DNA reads TGTGCCAGCAGTTTGGGAGGGAGCTCTGGAAACACCATATATTTT. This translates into CASSLGGSSGNTIYF.

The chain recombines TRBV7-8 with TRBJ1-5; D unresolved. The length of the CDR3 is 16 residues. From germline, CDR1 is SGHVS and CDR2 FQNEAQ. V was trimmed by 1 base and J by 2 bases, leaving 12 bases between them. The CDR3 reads CASSLGQVGGNQPQHF. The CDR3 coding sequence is TGTGCCAGCAGCTTAGGCCAGGTCGGGGGCAATCAGCCCCAGCATTTT.

The CDR3, as DNA: TGTGCCAGCAGCGTGGGTTCGGGCTATGGCTACACCTTC. This translates into CASSVGSGYGYTF. J is TRBJ1-2 and V is TRBV6-5; no definite D call. Germline CDR1 is MNHEY and CDR2 is SVGAGI. Trimming stripped 6 bases from V and 4 bases from J, with 12 bases between. The CDR3 has 13 residues.

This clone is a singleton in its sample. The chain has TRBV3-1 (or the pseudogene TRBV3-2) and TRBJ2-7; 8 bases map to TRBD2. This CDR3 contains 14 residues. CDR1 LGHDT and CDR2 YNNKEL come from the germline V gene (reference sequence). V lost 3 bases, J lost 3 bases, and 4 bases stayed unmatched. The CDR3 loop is CASSQASGHYEQYF. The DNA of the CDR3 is TGTGCCAGCAGCCAGGCTAGCGGGCACTACGAGCAGTACTTC.

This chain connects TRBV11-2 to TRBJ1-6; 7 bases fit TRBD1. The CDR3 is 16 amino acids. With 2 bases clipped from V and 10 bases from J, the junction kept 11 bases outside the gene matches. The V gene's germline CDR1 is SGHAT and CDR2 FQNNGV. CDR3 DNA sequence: TGTGCCAGCAGCTTACGGGACACAGGGGTAGGCTCACCCCTCCACTTT. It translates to CASSLRDTGVGSPLHF.

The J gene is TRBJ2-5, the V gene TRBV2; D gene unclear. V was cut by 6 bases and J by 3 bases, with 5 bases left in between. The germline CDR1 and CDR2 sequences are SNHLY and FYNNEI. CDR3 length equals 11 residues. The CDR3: CASSREETQYF. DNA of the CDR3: TGTGCCAGCAGCCGCGAAGAGACCCAGTACTTC.

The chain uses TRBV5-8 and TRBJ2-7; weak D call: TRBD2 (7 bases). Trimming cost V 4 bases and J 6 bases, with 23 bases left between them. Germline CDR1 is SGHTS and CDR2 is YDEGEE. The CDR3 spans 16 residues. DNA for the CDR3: TGTGCCAGCAGCGTGAGGCGGGGGACATTTTCGGTCGAGCAGTACTTC. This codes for CASSVRRGTFSVEQYF. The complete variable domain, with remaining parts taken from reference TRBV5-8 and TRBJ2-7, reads EAGVTQSPTHLIKTRGQQATLRCSPISGHTSVYWYQQALGLGLQFLLWYDEGEERNRGNFPPRFSGRQFPNYSSELNVNALELEDSALYLCASSVRRGTFSVEQYFGPGTRLTVT.

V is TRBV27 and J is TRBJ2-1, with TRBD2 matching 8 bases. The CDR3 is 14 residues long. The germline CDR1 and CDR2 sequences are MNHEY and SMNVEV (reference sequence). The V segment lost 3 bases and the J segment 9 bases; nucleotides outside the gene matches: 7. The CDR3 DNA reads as TGTGCCAGCAGTTTGACGGGGGGGCCGGGTGAGCAGTTCTTC. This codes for CASSLTGGPGEQFF.

The CDR3 bases are TGTGCCAGCAGCTCCCTCGACAGGGGGGGATCCTACAATGAGCAGTTCTTC. It encodes CASSSLDRGGSYNEQFF. The chain links TRBV11-2 to TRBJ2-1, with 9 bases lining up with TRBD1. The CDR3 has 17 residues. Per germline, CDR1 SGHAT and CDR2 FQNNGV. V lost 4 bases, J lost 1 base, and 8 bases stayed unmatched.

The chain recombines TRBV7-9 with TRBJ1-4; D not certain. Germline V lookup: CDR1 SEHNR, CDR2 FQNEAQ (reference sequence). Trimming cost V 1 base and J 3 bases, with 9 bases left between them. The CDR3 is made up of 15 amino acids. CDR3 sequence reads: CASSLGGSSNEKLFF. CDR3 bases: TGTGCCAGCAGCTTAGGTGGGAGCTCTAATGAAAAACTGTTTTTT.

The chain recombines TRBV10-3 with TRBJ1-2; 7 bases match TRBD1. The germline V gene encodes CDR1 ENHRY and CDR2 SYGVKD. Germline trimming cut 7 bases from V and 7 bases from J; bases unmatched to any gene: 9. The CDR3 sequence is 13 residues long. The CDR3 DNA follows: TGTGCCATCAATTGGGGGACAGAAGTTGGCTACACCTTC. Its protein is CAINWGTEVGYTF.

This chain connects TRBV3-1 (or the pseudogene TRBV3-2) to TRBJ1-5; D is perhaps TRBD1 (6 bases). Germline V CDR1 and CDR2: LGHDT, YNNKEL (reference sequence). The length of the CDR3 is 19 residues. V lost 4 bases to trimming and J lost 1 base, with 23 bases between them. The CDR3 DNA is TGTGCCAGCAGCCTCACGGGGGGCGGAATAAGGGGGAGCAATCAGCCCCAGCATTTT. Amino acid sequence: CASSLTGGGIRGSNQPQHF.

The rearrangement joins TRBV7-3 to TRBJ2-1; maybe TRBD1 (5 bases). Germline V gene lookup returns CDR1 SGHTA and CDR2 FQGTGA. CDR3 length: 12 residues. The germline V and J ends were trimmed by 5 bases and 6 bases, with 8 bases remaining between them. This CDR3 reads CASSDDSNEQFF. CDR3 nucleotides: TGTGCCAGCAGCGATGACAGCAATGAGCAGTTCTTC.

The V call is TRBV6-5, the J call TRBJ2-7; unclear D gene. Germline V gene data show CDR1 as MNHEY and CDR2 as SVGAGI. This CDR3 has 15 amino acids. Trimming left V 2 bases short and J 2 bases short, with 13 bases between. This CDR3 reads CASSYGHSSTYEQYF. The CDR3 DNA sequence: TGTGCCAGCAGTTACGGGCACTCTTCTACCTACGAGCAGTACTTC.

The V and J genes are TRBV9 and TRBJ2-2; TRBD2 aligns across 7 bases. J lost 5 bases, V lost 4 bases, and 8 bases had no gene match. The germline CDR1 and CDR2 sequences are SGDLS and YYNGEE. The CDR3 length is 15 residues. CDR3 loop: CASSFERGDTGELFF. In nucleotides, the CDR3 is TGTGCCAGCAGCTTCGAGCGGGGTGATACCGGGGAGCTGTTTTTT.

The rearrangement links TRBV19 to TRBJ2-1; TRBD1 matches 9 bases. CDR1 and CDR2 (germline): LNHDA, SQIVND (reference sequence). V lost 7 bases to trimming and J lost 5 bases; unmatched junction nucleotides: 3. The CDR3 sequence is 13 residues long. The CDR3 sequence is CASKGTGNNEQFF. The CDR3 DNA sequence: TGTGCCAGTAAAGGGACAGGGAACAATGAGCAGTTCTTC.

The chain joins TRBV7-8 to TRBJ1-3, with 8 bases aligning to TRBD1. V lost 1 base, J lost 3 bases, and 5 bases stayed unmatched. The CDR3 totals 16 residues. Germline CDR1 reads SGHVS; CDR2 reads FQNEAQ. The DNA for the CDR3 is TGTGCCAGCAGCTTAGAGGGCAGGGGGCATGGAAACACCATATATTTT. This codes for CASSLEGRGHGNTIYF.

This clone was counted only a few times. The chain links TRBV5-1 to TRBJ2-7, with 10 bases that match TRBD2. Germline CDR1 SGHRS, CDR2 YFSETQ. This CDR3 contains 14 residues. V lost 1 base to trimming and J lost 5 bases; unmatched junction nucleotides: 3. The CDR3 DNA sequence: TGCGCCAGCAGCTTGTTAGCGGGAGGCCACGAGCAGTACTTC. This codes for CASSLLAGGHEQYF. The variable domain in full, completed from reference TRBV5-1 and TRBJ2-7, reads KAGVTQTPRYLIKTRGQQVTLSCSPISGHRSVSWYQQTPGQGLQFLFEYFSETQRNKGNFPGRFSGRQFSNSRSEMNVSTLELGDSALYLCASSLLAGGHEQYFGPGTRLTVT.

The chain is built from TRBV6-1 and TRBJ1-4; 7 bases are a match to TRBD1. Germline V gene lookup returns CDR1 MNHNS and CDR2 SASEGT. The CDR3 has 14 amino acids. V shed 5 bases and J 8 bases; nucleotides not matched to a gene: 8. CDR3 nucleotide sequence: TGTGCCAGCAGTTTCCCCCCAGGGGGAGAAAAACTGTTTTTT. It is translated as CASSFPPGGEKLFF.

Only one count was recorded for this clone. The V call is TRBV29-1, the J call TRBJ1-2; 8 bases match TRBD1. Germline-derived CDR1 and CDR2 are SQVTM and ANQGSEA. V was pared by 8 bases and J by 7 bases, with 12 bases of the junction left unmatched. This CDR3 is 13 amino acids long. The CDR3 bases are TGCAGCATAGATCGACAGGGGCTGTTTGGCTACACCTTC. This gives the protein CSIDRQGLFGYTF.

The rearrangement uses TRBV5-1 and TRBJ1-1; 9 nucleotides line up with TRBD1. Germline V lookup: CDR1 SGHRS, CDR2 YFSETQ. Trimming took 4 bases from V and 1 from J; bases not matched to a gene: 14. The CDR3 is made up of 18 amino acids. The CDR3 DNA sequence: TGCGCCAGCAGCCCGCGGGCCGGGACAGGGAGGGGGAACACTGAAGCTTTCTTT. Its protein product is CASSPRAGTGRGNTEAFF.

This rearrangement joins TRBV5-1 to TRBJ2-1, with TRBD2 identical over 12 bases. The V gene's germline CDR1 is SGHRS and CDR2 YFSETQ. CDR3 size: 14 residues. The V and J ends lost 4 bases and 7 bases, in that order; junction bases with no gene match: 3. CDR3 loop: CASSVGTSGNEQFF. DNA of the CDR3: TGCGCCAGCAGCGTCGGGACTAGCGGGAATGAGCAGTTCTTC.